This T cell receptor beta chain was observed in a study of technical replicates of blood from a few donors. Using immunoSEQ multiplex PCR, the repertoire was profiled, and TCRdb retains in-frame clones only, with some absent. The sample carries approximately 76,000 clones, 86% recorded once. Losses at the gene ends were 7 bases for V and 7 bases for J; bases not matched to a gene: 7. Germline CDR1 SNHLY, CDR2 FYNNEI. The CDR3 loop spans 12 amino acids. The sequencing sample was made of PBMCs. V gene TRBV2 combines with J gene TRBJ2-7, with TRBD2 matching over 7 bases. The TCR originated in a human donor in good health. Some clones in this sample may be carry-over from other donors' samples. The CDR3: CASKLMGGEQYF. The CDR3 DNA follows: TGTGCCAGCAAGCTTATGGGAGGGGAGCAGTACTTC.